This T cell receptor beta chain stems from a study of T cells expressing NK-cell markers. Looking at the study overall: Sorted CD3+CD56-NKG2C+, CD3+CD56+NKG2C- and CD3+CD56+NKG2C+ T cells were the source of the TCR beta repertoires. Points from the study as a whole: For a handful of donors, these clonotypes were likewise the leading ones in the CD3+CD56-NKG2C+ fraction.

The CDR3 spans 13 residues. CDR1 and CDR2 from the germline V gene are SGHRS and YFSETQ. TCRdb reanalyzed the 5' RACE reads and collapses them to one entry per CDR3 protein, without DNA. Its table records around 380,000 distinct CDR3 sequences. A word on this clonotype: Its matching antigen is unknown.

The rearrangement joins TRBV5-1 to TRBJ2-7. The receptor was isolated from a woman between 50 and 59 years old in good health. The sample comprised blood T cells: a sorted CD56 or NKG2C T cell subset, CD4+ or CD8+ T cells, or bulk PBMC T cells (not recorded which). The CDR3 reads CASSLGPTYEQYF.